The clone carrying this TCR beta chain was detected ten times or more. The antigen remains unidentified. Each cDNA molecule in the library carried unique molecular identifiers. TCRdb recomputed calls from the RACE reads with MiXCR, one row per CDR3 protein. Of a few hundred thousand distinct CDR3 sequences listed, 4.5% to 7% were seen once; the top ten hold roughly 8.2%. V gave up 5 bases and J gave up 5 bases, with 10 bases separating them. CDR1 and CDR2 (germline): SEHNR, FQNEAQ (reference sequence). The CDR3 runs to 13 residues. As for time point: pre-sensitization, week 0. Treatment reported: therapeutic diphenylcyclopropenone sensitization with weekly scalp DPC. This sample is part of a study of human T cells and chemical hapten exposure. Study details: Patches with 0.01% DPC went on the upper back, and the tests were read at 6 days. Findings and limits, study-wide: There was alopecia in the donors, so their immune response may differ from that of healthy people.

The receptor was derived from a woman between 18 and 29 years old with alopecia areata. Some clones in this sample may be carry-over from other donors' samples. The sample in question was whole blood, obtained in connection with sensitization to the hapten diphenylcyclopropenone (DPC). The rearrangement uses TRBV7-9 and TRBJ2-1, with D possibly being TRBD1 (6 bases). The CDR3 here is CASSIRQDNEQFF. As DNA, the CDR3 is TGTGCCAGCAGCATTCGACAGGACAATGAGCAGTTCTTC. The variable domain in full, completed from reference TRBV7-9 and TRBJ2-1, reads DTGVSQNPRHKITKRGQNVTFRCDPISEHNRLYWYRQTLGQGPEFLTYFQNEAQLEKSRLLSDRFSAERPKGSFSTLEIQRTEQGDSAMYLCASSIRQDNEQFFGPGTRLTVL.